Following are 24 T cell receptor beta chains from one sample sequenced in a study of T cells in Graves' hyperthyroidism and ophthalmopathy (dated by TCRdb to 2018 to 2020). Libraries were made using multiplex PCR. The reads were generated on an Illumina HiSeq 2000. The TCR beta CDR3 regions were amplified from RNA transcripts. The first round of RT-PCR for the TCR CDR3 was performed with the HTBI primer set and the Qiagen OneStep RT-PCR kit. TCRdb trimmed the raw reads at Q25, called clones with MiXCR and kept productive beta chains. Rows matching on CDR3 protein sequence are summarized as one entry with the most common DNA and genes. In all, the sample holds 400,000 to 500,000 distinct CDR3 sequences, and roughly an eighth of those were seen once. The ten largest clonotypes hold less than 6.5% of the sample. Input material: blood. These receptors came from a woman aged 18 to 35 with Graves' hyperthyroidism.

In this sample, this clonotype turned up a few times. The junction and the germline gene differ at one end; a read error may be behind it. The chain uses TRBV18 and TRBJ2-7; TRBD1 aligns across 10 bases. Germline values: CDR1 KGHSH, CDR2 LQKENI. The CDR3 is 14 residues long. In DNA form, the CDR3 reads TGTGCCAGCTCGGGGGACAGGGGCTCCTACGAGCAGCACTTC. Its translation: CASSGDRGSYEQHF. Complete variable domain (other parts from reference TRBV18 and TRBJ2-7): NAGVMQNPRHLVRRRGQEARLRCSPMKGHSHVYWYRQLPEEGLKFMVYLQKENIIDESGMPKERFSAEFPKEGPSILRIQQVVRGDSAAYFCASSGDRGSYEQHFGPGTRLTVT.

This clonotype was observed at least ten times. The rearrangement joins TRBV28 to TRBJ2-1, with 9 bases lining up with TRBD2. The CDR3 sequence is 20 residues long. V was clipped by 2 bases and J by 0 bases; unmatched bases: 14. CDR1 is MDHEN and CDR2 is SYDVKM in the germline V gene. The CDR3 DNA reads TGTGCCAGCAGTTTACCCCCCGTAAGGACTAGCGTAAGCTCCTACAATGAGCAGTTCTTC. This gives the protein CASSLPPVRTSVSSYNEQFF.

As concerns this clonotype: One end of the junction varies from germline; a read error may be responsible. J is TRBJ1-3 and V is TRBV5-6; D is uncertain. The CDR3 runs 12 residues. CDR1 is SGHDT and CDR2 is YYEEEE in the germline V gene. The CDR3 DNA reads TGTGCCAGCAGCTTGAGCAAGTCGCCCGGACATTTT. Residues: CASSLSKSPGHF. The full variable domain, with the rest looked up from reference TRBV5-6 and TRBJ1-3, is DAGVTQSPTHLIKTRGQQVTLRCSPKSGHDTVSWYQQALGQGPQFIFQYYEEEERQRGNFPDRFSGHQFPNYSSELNVNALLLGDSALYLCASSLSKSPGHFGEGSWLTVV.

This clonotype has a count of ten or more. The gene calls are TRBV30 and TRBJ2-1; 12 nucleotides agree with TRBD2. CDR3 length: 15 amino acids. Germline V gene sequence: CDR1 GTSNPN, CDR2 SVGIG (reference sequence). The trim removed 5 bases at V and 2 bases at J, leaving 4 bases unmatched. CDR3 region: CAWRGLAGTYNEQFF. The CDR3 DNA is TGTGCCTGGCGCGGACTAGCGGGAACCTACAATGAGCAGTTCTTC.

The sample holds many counts of this clonotype. The rearrangement links TRBV3-1 to TRBJ2-3; 10 bases fit TRBD2. The junction had 8 bases not matched to a gene; V was cut back by 2 bases and J by 3 bases. From germline, CDR1 is LGHDT and CDR2 YNNKEL (reference sequence). CDR3 size: 17 residues. CDR3 loop: CASSQFGASGRTDTQYF. Here the CDR3 DNA reads TGTGCCAGCAGCCAATTCGGGGCTAGCGGGAGAACAGATACGCAGTATTTT.

This clonotype occurred a few times. This chain's CDR3 is CASSKKREYDTGELFF. CDR3 coding DNA: TGTGCCAGCTCAAAGAAGCGGGAGTACGACACCGGGGAGCTGTTTTTT. The chain uses TRBV18 and TRBJ2-2, with TRBD2 matching 8 bases. Per germline, CDR1 KGHSH and CDR2 LQKENI. The CDR3 extends over 16 amino acids. J gave up 3 bases and V 5 bases, and 8 bases lay outside the gene matches.

The rearrangement uses TRBV29-1 and TRBJ2-5; D tentatively fits TRBD1 or TRBD2 (6 bases each). The CDR3 consists of 13 residues. Germline V lookup: CDR1 SQVTM, CDR2 ANQGSEA. V was clipped by 7 bases and J by 1 base, with 13 bases between them. The CDR3 protein is CSAGGQLQETQYF. The CDR3 DNA reads TGCAGCGCCGGGGGACAACTCCAAGAGACCCAGTACTTC.

This clonotype was counted many times. This chain joins TRBV28 and TRBJ1-5; D remains ambiguous. The length of the CDR3 is 16 residues. CDR1 MDHEN and CDR2 SYDVKM come from the germline V gene. Between the trimmed V and J ends, which lost 6 bases and 4 bases, there was a span of 19 bases. CDR3 in amino acids: CASRGSVWQENQPQHF. DNA for the CDR3: TGTGCCAGCAGGGGTAGCGTCTGGCAGGAGAATCAGCCCCAGCATTTT. The variable domain in full, completed from reference TRBV28 and TRBJ1-5, reads DVKVTQSSRYLVKRTGEKVFLECVQDMDHENMFWYRQDPGLGLRLIYFSYDVKMKEKGDIPEGYSVSREKKERFSLILESASTNQTSMYLCASRGSVWQENQPQHFGDGTRLSIL.

At least ten counts were recorded for this clonotype. V gene TRBV7-8 combines with J gene TRBJ2-7; 9 positions match TRBD1. Germline values: CDR1 SGHVS, CDR2 FQNEAQ. This CDR3 has 18 residues. V shed 4 bases and J 2 bases; nucleotides not matched to a gene: 15. Written as DNA, the CDR3 is TGTGCCAGCAGCTACACATGGGGAGGGACAGGGTCAACCTACGAGCAGTACTTC. Amino acids: CASSYTWGGTGSTYEQYF. Based on the CDR3 plus reference TRBV7-8 and TRBJ2-7, the full variable domain is GAGVSQSPRYKVAKRGQDVALRCDPISGHVSLFWYQQALGQGPEFLTYFQNEAQLDKSGLPSDRFFAERPEGSVSTLKIQRTQQEDSAVYLCASSYTWGGTGSTYEQYFGPGTRLTVT.

This clonotype was recorded many times. The chain uses TRBV7-9 and TRBJ1-1; 7 bases align to TRBD1. The CDR3 runs to 14 residues. Germline loops: CDR1 SEHNR, CDR2 FQNEAQ (reference sequence). Trimming took 0 bases from V and 7 from J; bases not matched to a gene: 5. In nucleotides, the CDR3 is TGTGCCAGCAGCTTAGCGAACAGGGGCTTTGAAGCTTTCTTT. Its translation is CASSLANRGFEAFF. Variable domain in full (rest from reference TRBV7-9 and TRBJ1-1): DTGVSQNPRHKITKRGQNVTFRCDPISEHNRLYWYRQTLGQGPEFLTYFQNEAQLEKSRLLSDRFSAERPKGSFSTLEIQRTEQGDSAMYLCASSLANRGFEAFFGQGTRLTVV.

In this sample, this clonotype turned up many times. The J gene is TRBJ2-7, the V gene TRBV5-6, with no clear D. The V gene's germline CDR1 is SGHDT and CDR2 YYEEEE. CDR3 length equals 14 residues. Trimming removed 4 bases from V and 3 bases from J, with 14 bases in between. The CDR3 DNA sequence: TGTGCCAGCAGCCCTTGGCCCAACGTCTACGAGCAGTACTTC. Protein sequence: CASSPWPNVYEQYF. The variable domain in full, with the rest retrieved from reference TRBV5-6 and TRBJ2-7, is DAGVTQSPTHLIKTRGQQVTLRCSPKSGHDTVSWYQQALGQGPQFIFQYYEEEERQRGNFPDRFSGHQFPNYSSELNVNALLLGDSALYLCASSPWPNVYEQYFGPGTRLTVT.

The rearrangement uses TRBV7-9 and TRBJ2-1; the D gene is possibly TRBD1 (5 bases). Between the trimmed V and J ends, which lost 6 bases and 0 bases, there was a span of 15 bases. Germline assignment: CDR1 SEHNR and CDR2 FQNEAQ (reference sequence). CDR3 length equals 16 residues. The DNA for the CDR3 is TGTGCCAGCAGGCTCACGGCAGGGCGCTCCTACAATGAGCAGTTCTTC. Residues: CASRLTAGRSYNEQFF.

In its sample, this clonotype was seen many times. V usage is TRBV11-2 and J usage is TRBJ1-6; no reliable D call. The CDR3 runs to 14 residues. Germline V CDR1 and CDR2: SGHAT, FQNNGV. V dropped 1 base and J dropped 6 bases, with 7 bases sitting between them. The CDR3 nucleotides read TGTGCCAGCAGCTTAGCAGGAGCTAATTCACCCCTCCACTTT. Translated, it gives CASSLAGANSPLHF.

The chain links TRBV5-6 to TRBJ1-1; TRBD1 matches 8 bases. The germline V gene encodes CDR1 SGHDT and CDR2 YYEEEE. The CDR3 extends over 15 amino acids. Germline trimming cut 3 bases from V and 3 bases from J; bases unmatched to any gene: 7. The CDR3 reads CASSYQGQGHTEAFF. CDR3 bases: TGTGCCAGCAGCTACCAAGGACAGGGTCACACTGAAGCTTTCTTT.

The chain couples TRBV18 to TRBJ2-7; TRBD2 matches 7 bases. CDR1 is KGHSH and CDR2 is LQKENI in the germline V gene. The trim removed 2 bases at V and 2 bases at J, leaving 6 bases unmatched. CDR3 length: 15 residues. Written as DNA, the CDR3 is TGTGCCAGCTCACCAGAAAGCGGGAAGCCCTACGAGCAGTACTTC. Protein product: CASSPESGKPYEQYF.

The table lists this clonotype with many counts. The chain is built from TRBV20-1 and TRBJ1-2; D is possibly TRBD1 (5 bases). CDR3 size: 14 residues. Trimming cost V 3 bases and J 6 bases, with 17 bases left between them. The germline V gene has CDR1 DFQATT and CDR2 SNEGSKA (reference sequence). In DNA, the CDR3 is TGCAGTGCTAGCAGTGGAGCAGGGCGGGATGGCTACACCTTC. It codes for CSASSGAGRDGYTF.

This clonotype has at least ten counts. The chain has TRBV7-2 and TRBJ2-3; 10 bases map to TRBD2. This CDR3 comprises 16 residues. The germline CDR1 and CDR2 sequences are SGHTA and FQGNSA. The V segment lost 3 bases and the J segment 5 bases; nucleotides outside the gene matches: 8. CDR3 DNA sequence: TGTGCCAGCAGCTTTACAGCGGGAGGGATGGGAGATACGCAGTATTTT. Amino acid sequence: CASSFTAGGMGDTQYF.

At least ten counts were recorded for this clonotype. The chain carries TRBV28 and TRBJ2-7; the match to TRBD1 covers 9 bases. The CDR3 sequence is 13 residues long. The germline V gene encodes CDR1 MDHEN and CDR2 SYDVKM. V lost 7 bases to trimming and J lost 3 bases; unmatched junction nucleotides: 4. The CDR3 nucleotides read TGTGCCAGCACTGGGGACAGGGTCTACGAGCAGTACTTC. Translation gives CASTGDRVYEQYF.

This clonotype was observed a few times. The chain has TRBV9 and TRBJ1-5; a weak D match, TRBD1 (6 bases). Germline CDR1 and CDR2: SGDLS and YYNGEE. V was pared by 3 bases and J by 7 bases, with 20 bases between. The CDR3 is 16 residues long. CDR3 sequence: CASSAVSGQTFQPQHF. In DNA form, the CDR3 reads TGTGCCAGCAGCGCAGTTTCGGGACAAACCTTCCAGCCCCAGCATTTT.

The gene calls are TRBV5-1 and TRBJ2-3; D might be TRBD1 (6 bases). Trimming took off 7 bases at V and 4 bases at J, with 16 bases between the two ends. CDR1 is SGHRS and CDR2 is YFSETQ in the germline V gene. This CDR3 has 14 amino acids. This CDR3 reads CASGRDTSSDTQYF. CDR3 DNA: TGCGCCAGCGGCCGGGACACCTCTTCAGATACGCAGTATTTT.

Many counts were recorded for this clonotype. The chain joins TRBV7-2 to TRBJ1-2; 7 nucleotides agree with TRBD1. J gave up 8 bases and V 6 bases, and 9 bases lay outside the gene matches. There are 13 residues in the CDR3. Germline values: CDR1 SGHTA, CDR2 FQGNSA. The CDR3 sequence is CASRSNRGRGYTF. CDR3 DNA sequence: TGTGCCAGCAGATCCAACAGGGGAAGGGGCTACACCTTC.

This clonotype was recorded a few times. The CDR3: CASSQGVAGPDTQYF. In nucleotides, the CDR3 is TGCGCCAGCAGCCAAGGGGTTGCAGGGCCAGATACGCAGTATTTT. The chain joins TRBV4-1 to TRBJ2-3, with D maybe TRBD1 (5 bases). The V gene lost 1 base and the J gene lost 4 bases, with 12 bases spanning the gap. Germline V gives CDR1 MGHRA, CDR2 YSYEKL. The CDR3 has 15 amino acids.

The sample holds many counts of this clonotype. The chain employs TRBV2 and TRBJ2-7, with D perhaps assigned TRBD1 or TRBD2 (5 bases each). Germline V gives CDR1 SNHLY, CDR2 FYNNEI. The CDR3 sequence is 13 residues long. V lost 11 bases and J lost 1, with 15 bases in between. In DNA, the CDR3 is TGTGCCGGCGGGTTGAAGGGGTCCTACGAGCAGTACTTC. It encodes CAGGLKGSYEQYF.

The genes are TRBV10-2 and TRBJ1-2; D might be TRBD1 (5 bases). CDR1 is WSHSY, CDR2 SAAADI, per germline. V was trimmed by 4 bases and J by 4 bases, leaving 13 bases between them. The CDR3 length is 14 residues. The CDR3 DNA sequence: TGCGCCAGCAGTGGTCTCGGGGGGGGCTATGGCTACACCTTC. The encoded protein is CASSGLGGGYGYTF.